This TCR beta chain is drawn from a study of graft-versus-host responses after intestinal transplantation (dated by TCRdb to the early 2020s). In the study overall: The transplants that recipients got were multivisceral, liver-intestinal, or isolated intestinal. Every recipient was given anti-thymocyte globulin induction, followed by roughly 3 years of maintenance tacrolimus and steroids. After intestinal transplantation, graft-versus-host and host-versus-graft alloreactive T cell clones in the graft, circulation and bone marrow were tracked using bulk TCR-beta CDR3 sequencing. Alloreactive clones were identified by sequencing pre-transplant mixed lymphocyte reaction products and comparing them with unstimulated pre-transplant donor and recipient T cells. The cohort enrolled fewer than 25 intestinal transplant recipients including one retransplant, and a few patients lacking pretransplant specimens were excluded. Donor T cell macrochimerism was defined as a peak of at least 4% donor T cells among recipient peripheral blood mononuclear cells. Rather than going through the commercial service, samples from a few later patients were sequenced in-house on an Illumina MiSeq and processed with MiXCR. Paper-wide results and their limitations: In the allografts of patients with donor T cell macrochimerism, GvH to HvG T cell clonal ratios were high. GvH clones were detected in recipient bone marrow, and some appeared earlier in ileal mucosa or blood, consistent with an intestinal mucosal origin. Early after transplant, peak levels of circulating GvH clones were associated with declines in HvG clones. Conclusions were limited by the relatively low number and heterogeneity of intestinal transplant patients.

Measured from the cysteine to the phenylalanine, the CDR3 is 16 residues long. The read is trimmed to its CDR3 DNA, 48 bases read in frame from base 1. According to the germline V gene (reference sequence), CDR1 reads LNHDA and CDR2 reads SQIVND. Clipping removes 5 bases from V and 3 bases from J, with 6 as the unmatched junction base count. As for this clone: It has no known antigen specificity. No clone much larger than this one lies a single base away; base qualities are absent.

Library prep was done by the immunoSEQ multiplex PCR assay. For most patients, genomic DNA was isolated with the Qiagen DNeasy Blood and Tissue Kit and shipped frozen to Adaptive Biotechnologies for TCR sequencing. For most patients, high-throughput TCR-beta CDR3 sequencing of genomic DNA was performed by Adaptive Biotechnologies. Concerning the study's data processing: TCR sequencing data for over 15 patients were retrieved from Adaptive's ImmunoSEQ software; a few other patients were processed with MiXCR and VDJtools. To correct CD4 versus CD8 sorting errors, sequences present in both subsets at a frequency ratio below 5:1 were removed. Because the origin of CDR3 nucleotide sequences shared between donor and recipient could not be assigned, those sequences were removed. At least 2-fold expansion over unstimulated cells and a minimum CFSE-low frequency of 0.002% (template counts) or 0.001% (read counts) were required for clones to be classified as alloreactive. Clones detected in sequenced pre-transplant spleen, lymph node, or MLR CFSE-low populations of the donor or recipient were defined as mappable. Cumulative frequency of alloreactive clones was calculated as a percentage of all sequences weighted by copy number. The clones in this table, taken by TCRdb from immuneACCESS, are in-frame only. Not every clone is retained; where verified, under half of the shortfall comes from an unresolved V gene, and the cause of the rest is unknown. V, J and clone size were drawn from that table, and D and trimming were deduced from the DNA. This sample holds approximately 86,000 clones; roughly 91% were observed only once. Clones ranked in the top ten supply over 0.095% of the sample.

In light of the paper, this sample's time point label describes: cells obtained before transplantation from donor or recipient. CD3+CD4+ and CD3+CD8+ populations were FACS-sorted from unstimulated pre-transplant donor and recipient cells taken from spleen or lymph nodes. Sequencing used unstimulated CD4+ T cells sorted from spleen or lymph node cells, obtained before intestinal transplant. The V and J genes are TRBV19 and TRBJ2-1; 11 junctional bases match TRBD2. The TCR comes from a human donor who received an intestinal transplant. The CDR3 in this case is CASSARLAGSYNEQFF. DNA sequence: TGTGCCAGTAGTGCGAGACTAGCGGGGAGCTACAATGAGCAGTTCTTC.